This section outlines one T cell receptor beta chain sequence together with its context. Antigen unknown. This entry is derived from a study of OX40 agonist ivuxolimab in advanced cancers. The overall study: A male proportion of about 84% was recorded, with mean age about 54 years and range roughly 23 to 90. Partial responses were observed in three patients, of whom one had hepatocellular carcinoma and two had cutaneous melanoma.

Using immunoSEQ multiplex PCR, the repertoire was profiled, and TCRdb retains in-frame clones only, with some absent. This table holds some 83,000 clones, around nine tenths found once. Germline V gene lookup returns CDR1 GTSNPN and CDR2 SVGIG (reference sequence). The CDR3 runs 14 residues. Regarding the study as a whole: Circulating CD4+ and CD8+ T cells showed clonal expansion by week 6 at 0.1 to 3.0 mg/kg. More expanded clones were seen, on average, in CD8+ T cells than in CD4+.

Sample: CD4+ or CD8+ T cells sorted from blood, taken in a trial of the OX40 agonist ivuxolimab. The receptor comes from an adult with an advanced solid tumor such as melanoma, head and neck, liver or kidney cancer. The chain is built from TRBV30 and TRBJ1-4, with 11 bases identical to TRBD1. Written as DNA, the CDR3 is TGTGCTTCTAGTCCGGGACAGGGGGTTGAAAAACTGTTTTTT. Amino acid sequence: CASSPGQGVEKLFF.